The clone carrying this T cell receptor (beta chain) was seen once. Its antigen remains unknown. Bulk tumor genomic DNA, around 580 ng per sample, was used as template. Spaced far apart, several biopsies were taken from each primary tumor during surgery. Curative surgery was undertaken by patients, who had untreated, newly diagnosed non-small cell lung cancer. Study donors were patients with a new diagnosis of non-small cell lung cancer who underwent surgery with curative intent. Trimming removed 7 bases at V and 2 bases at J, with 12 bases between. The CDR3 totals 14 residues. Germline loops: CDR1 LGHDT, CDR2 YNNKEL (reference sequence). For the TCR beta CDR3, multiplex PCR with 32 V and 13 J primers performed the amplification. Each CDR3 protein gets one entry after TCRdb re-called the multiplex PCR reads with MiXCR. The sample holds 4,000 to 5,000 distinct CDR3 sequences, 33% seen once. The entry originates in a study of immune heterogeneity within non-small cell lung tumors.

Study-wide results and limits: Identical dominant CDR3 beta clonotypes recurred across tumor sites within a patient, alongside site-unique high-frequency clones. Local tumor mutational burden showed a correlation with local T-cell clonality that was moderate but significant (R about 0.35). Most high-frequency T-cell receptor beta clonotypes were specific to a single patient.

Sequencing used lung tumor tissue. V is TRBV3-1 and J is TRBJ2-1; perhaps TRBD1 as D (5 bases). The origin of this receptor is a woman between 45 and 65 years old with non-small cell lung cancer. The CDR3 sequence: CASIVGQAYNEQFF. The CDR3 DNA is TGTGCCAGCATCGTCGGACAAGCCTACAATGAGCAGTTCTTC.